This T cell receptor beta chain comes out of a study of OX40 agonist ivuxolimab in advanced cancers. Study-wide background: An agonistic human IgG2 monoclonal antibody against OX40 (CD134) was given. Dosing consisted of intravenous ivuxolimab at 0.01 to 10 mg/kg every 2 weeks. The study reported partial responses in three patients: one hepatocellular carcinoma, two cutaneous melanoma.

The CDR3 is made up of 13 amino acids. Germline V lookup: CDR1 LNHDA, CDR2 SQIVND (reference sequence). The V end lost 5 bases, the J end lost 3 bases, and 10 bases lay between the germline ends. TCRdb's copy holds only in-frame clones and misses some; the assay was immunoSEQ multiplex PCR. The sample yields some 85,000 clones, approximately 90% seen once. Overall study findings and caveats: The expanded peripheral T cells' antigen specificity was not determined.

As concerns this clone: The antigen is undetermined.

The sequencing here drew on CD4+ or CD8+ T cells sorted from blood, taken in a trial of the OX40 agonist ivuxolimab. The chain recombines TRBV19 with TRBJ1-2; tentatively, D is TRBD1 (6 bases). The sequence was collected from an adult with an advanced solid tumor such as melanoma, head and neck, liver or kidney cancer. In nucleotides, the CDR3 is TGTGCCAGTAGTCTCAGGGGAGACTATGGCTACACCTTC. Residues: CASSLRGDYGYTF. The full variable domain, in which reference TRBV19 and TRBJ1-2 provide the parts outside the CDR3, is DGGITQSPKYLFRKEGQNVTLSCEQNLNHDAMYWYRQDPGQGLRLIYYSQIVNDFQKGDIAEGYSVSREKKESFPLTVTSAQKNPTAFYLCASSLRGDYGYTFGSGTRLTVV.